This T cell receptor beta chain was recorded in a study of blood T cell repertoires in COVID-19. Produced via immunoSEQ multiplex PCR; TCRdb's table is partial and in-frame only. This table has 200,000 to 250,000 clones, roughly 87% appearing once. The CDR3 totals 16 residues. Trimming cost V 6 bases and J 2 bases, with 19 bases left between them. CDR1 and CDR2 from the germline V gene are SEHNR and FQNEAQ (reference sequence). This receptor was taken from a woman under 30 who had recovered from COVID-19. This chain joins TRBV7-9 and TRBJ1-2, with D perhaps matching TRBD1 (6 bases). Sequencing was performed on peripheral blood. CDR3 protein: CASSFITGQLNYGYTF. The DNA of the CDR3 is TGTGCCAGCAGTTTCATTACGGGACAACTCAACTATGGCTACACCTTC.